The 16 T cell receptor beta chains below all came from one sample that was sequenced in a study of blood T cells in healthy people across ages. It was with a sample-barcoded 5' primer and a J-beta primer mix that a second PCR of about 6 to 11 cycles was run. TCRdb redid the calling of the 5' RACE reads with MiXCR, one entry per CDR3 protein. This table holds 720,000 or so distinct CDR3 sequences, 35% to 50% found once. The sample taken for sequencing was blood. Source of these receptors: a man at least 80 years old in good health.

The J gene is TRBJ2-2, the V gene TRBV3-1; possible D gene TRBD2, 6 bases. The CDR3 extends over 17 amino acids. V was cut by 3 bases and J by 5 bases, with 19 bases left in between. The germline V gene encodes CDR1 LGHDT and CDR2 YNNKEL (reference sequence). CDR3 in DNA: TGTGCCAGCAGCCACCGAGGGAAAGCGGAGGGGACCGGGGAGCTGTTTTTT. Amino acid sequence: CASSHRGKAEGTGELFF.

CDR3 sequence reads: CASSRSLGGSYNEQFF. In DNA, the CDR3 is TGTGCCAGCAGTCGCTCTCTGGGAGGGAGCTACAATGAGCAGTTCTTC. This chain joins TRBV28 and TRBJ2-1, with TRBD2 matching 7 bases. This CDR3 spans 16 amino acids. The V gene's germline CDR1 is MDHEN and CDR2 SYDVKM. Unmatched junction bases numbered 10, after V lost 5 bases and J lost 3 bases.

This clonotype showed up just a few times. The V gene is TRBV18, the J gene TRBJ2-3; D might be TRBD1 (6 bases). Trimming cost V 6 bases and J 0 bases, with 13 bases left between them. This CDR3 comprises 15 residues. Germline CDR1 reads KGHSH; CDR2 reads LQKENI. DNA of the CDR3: TGTGCCAGCTCGCAACAAACAGGGAGCACAGATACGCAGTATTTT. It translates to CASSQQTGSTDTQYF.

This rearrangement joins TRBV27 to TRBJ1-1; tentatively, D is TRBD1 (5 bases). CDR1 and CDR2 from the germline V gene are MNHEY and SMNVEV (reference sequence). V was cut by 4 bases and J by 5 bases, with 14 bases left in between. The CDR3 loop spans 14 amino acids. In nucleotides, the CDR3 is TGTGCCAGCAGTTCGGGGACTGCATTAACTGAAGCTTTCTTT. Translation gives CASSSGTALTEAFF.

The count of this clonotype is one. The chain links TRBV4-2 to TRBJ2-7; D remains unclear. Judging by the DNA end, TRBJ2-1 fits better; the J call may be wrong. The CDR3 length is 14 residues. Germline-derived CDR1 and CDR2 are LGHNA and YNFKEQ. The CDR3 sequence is CASSQRTGIYEQFF. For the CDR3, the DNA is TGTGCCAGCAGCCAGAGAACCGGAATATACGAGCAGTTCTTC.

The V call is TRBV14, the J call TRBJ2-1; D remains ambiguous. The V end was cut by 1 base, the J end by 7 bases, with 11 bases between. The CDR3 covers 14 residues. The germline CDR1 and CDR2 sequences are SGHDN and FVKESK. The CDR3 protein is CASSQGLRNNEQFF. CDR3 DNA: TGTGCCAGCAGCCAAGGTCTACGGAATAATGAGCAGTTCTTC.

The CDR3 here is CASTSGALAGETQFF. CDR3 in DNA: TGTGCCAGCACCTCCGGGGCCTTGGCGGGAGAGACCCAGTTCTTC. The V and J genes are TRBV6-2 or TRBV6-3 and TRBJ2-1; 7 nucleotides agree with TRBD2. Germline CDR1 MNHEY, CDR2 SVGEGT. The CDR3 sequence is 15 residues long. V lost 7 bases, J lost 13 bases, and 19 bases stayed unmatched.

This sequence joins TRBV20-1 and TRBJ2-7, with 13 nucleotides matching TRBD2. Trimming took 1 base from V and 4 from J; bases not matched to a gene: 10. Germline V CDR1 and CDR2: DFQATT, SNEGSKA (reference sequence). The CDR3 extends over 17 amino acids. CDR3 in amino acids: CSARVVGLAGAKYEQYF. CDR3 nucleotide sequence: TGCAGTGCTAGAGTAGTCGGACTAGCGGGGGCCAAATACGAGCAGTACTTC.

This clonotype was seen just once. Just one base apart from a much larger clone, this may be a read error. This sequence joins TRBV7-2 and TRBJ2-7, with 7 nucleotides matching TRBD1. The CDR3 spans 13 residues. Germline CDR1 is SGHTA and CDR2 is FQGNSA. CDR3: CANSNRDRYEQYF. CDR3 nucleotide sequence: TGTGCCAACAGCAACCGGGACAGATACGAGCAGTACTTC.

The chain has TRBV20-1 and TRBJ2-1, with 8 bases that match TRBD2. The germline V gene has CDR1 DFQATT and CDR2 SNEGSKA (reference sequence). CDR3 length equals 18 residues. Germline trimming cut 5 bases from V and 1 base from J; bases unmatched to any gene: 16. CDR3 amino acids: CSAPPSRAGGRSYNEQFF. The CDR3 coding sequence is TGCAGTGCTCCCCCCAGCAGGGCGGGAGGAAGGTCCTACAATGAGCAGTTCTTC.

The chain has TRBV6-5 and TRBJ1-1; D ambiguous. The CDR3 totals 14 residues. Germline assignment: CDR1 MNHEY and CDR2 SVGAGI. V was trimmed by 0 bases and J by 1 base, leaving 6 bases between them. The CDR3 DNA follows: TGTGCCAGCAGTTACTCGAATCGGAACACTGAAGCTTTCTTT. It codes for CASSYSNRNTEAFF.

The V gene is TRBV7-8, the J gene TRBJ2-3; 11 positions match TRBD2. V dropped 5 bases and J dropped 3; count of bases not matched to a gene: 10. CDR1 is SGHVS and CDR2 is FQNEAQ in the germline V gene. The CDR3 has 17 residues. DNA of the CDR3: TGTGCCAGCAGCCCTCTAGCGGGAGGACGTTTGACAGATACGCAGTATTTT. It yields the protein CASSPLAGGRLTDTQYF. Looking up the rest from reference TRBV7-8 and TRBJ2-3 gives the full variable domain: GAGVSQSPRYKVAKRGQDVALRCDPISGHVSLFWYQQALGQGPEFLTYFQNEAQLDKSGLPSDRFFAERPEGSVSTLKIQRTQQEDSAVYLCASSPLAGGRLTDTQYFGPGTRLTVL.

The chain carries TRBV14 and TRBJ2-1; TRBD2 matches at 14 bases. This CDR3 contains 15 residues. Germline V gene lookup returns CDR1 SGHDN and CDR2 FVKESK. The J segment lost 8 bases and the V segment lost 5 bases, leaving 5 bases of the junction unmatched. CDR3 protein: CASSGTSGSYYEQFF. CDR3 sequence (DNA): TGTGCCAGCAGCGGGACTAGCGGGAGTTATTATGAGCAGTTCTTC.

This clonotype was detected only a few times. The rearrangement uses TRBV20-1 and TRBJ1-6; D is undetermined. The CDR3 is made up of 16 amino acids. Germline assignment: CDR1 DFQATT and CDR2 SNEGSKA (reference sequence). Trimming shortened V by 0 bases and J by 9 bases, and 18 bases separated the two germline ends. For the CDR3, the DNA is TGCAGTGCTAGAGACGTCGGGCGCAATTGGGGTTCACCCCTCCACTTT. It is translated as CSARDVGRNWGSPLHF.

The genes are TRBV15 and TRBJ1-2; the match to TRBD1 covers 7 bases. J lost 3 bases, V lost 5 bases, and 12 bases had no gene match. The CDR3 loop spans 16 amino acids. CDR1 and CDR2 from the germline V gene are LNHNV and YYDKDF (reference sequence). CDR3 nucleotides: TGTGCCACCAGCTCCCGACACAGGGGTTTGGACTATGGCTACACCTTC. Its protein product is CATSSRHRGLDYGYTF.

DNA for the CDR3: TGTGCCAGCAGCCAAGAACCCCGAGGTAGCGGCAACACAGATACGCAGTATTTT. Translating it yields CASSQEPRGSGNTDTQYF. The V call is TRBV4-2, the J call TRBJ2-3, with a weak D call TRBD2 (6 bases). Germline values: CDR1 LGHNA, CDR2 YNFKEQ. V shed 0 bases and J shed 2 bases, with 18 bases lying between them. CDR3 length equals 18 residues.